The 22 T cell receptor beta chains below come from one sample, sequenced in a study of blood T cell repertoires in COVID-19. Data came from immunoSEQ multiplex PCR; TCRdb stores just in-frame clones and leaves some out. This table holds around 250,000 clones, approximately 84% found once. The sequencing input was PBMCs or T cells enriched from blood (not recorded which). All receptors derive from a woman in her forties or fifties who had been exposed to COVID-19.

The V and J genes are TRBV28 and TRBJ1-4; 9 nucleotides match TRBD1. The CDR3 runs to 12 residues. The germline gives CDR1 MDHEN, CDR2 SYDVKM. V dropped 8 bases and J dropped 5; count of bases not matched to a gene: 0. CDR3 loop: CASGTGNEKLFF. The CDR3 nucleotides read TGTGCCAGCGGGACAGGGAATGAAAAACTGTTTTTT.

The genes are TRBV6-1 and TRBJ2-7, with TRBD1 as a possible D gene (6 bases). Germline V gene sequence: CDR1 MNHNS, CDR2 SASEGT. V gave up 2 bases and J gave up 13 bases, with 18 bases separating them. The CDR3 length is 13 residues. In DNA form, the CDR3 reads TGTGCCAGCAGTGAAATCCCGGGACATGAGAAATACTTC. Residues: CASSEIPGHEKYF.

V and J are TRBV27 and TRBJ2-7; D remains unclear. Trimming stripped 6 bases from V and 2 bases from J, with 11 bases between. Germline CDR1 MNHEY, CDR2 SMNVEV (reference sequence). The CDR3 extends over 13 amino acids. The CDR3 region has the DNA TGTGCCAGCAGCCTAACCTCCACCTACGAGCAGTACTTC. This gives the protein CASSLTSTYEQYF.

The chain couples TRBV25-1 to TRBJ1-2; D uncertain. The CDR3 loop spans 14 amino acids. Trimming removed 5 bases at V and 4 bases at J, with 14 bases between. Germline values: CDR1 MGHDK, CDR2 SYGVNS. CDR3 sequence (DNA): TGTGCCAGCAGTCTACTCGACACCTTCTATGGCTACACCTTC. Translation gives CASSLLDTFYGYTF.

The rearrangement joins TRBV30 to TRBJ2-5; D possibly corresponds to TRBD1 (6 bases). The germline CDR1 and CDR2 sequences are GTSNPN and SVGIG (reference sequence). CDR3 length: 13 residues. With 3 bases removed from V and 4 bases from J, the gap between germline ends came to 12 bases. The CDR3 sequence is CAWRQIGGETQYF. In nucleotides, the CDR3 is TGTGCCTGGAGACAGATAGGGGGAGAGACCCAGTACTTC.

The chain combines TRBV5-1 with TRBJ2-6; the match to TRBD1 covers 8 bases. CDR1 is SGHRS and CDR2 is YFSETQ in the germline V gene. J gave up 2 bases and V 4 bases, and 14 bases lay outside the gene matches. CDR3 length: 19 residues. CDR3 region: CASSTGKQGELTGANVLTF. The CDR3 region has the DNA TGCGCCAGCAGCACAGGCAAACAGGGGGAACTTACTGGGGCCAACGTCCTGACTTTC.

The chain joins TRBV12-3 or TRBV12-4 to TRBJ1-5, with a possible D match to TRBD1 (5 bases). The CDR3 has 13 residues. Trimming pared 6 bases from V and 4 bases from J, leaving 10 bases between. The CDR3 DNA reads TGTGCCAGCAGCCTAGGGGTAAATCAGCCCCAGCATTTT. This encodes CASSLGVNQPQHF.

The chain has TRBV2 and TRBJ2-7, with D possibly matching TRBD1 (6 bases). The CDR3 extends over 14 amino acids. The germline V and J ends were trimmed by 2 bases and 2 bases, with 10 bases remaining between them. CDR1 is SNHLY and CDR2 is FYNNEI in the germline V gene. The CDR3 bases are TGTGCCAGCAGTGAAATGAGGACAGCCTACGAGCAGTACTTC. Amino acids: CASSEMRTAYEQYF.

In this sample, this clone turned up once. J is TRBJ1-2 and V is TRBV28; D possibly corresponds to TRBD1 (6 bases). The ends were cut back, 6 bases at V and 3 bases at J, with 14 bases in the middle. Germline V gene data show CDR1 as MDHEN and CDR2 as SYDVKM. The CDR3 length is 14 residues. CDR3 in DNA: TGTGCCAGCAGCCCGAGGGGGGGCCACTATGGCTACACCTTC. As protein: CASSPRGGHYGYTF.

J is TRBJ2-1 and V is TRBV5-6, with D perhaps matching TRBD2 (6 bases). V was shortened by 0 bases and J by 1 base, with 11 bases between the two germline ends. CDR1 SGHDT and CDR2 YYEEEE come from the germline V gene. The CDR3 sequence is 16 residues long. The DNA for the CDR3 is TGTGCCAGCAGCTTGGGGTTTGGGGGGTCCTACAATGAGCAGTTCTTC. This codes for CASSLGFGGSYNEQFF.

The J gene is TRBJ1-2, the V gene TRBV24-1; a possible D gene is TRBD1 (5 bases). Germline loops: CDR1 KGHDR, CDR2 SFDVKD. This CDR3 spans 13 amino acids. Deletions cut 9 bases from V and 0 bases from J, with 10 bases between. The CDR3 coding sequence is TGTGCCACCTCCGGGGGGGCTAACTATGGCTACACCTTC. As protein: CATSGGANYGYTF.

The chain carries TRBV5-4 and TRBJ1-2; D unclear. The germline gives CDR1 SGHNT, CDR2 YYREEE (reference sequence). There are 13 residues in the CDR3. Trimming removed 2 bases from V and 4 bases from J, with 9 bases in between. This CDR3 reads CASSFERFYGYTF. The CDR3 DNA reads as TGTGCCAGCAGCTTCGAGCGGTTCTATGGCTACACCTTC.

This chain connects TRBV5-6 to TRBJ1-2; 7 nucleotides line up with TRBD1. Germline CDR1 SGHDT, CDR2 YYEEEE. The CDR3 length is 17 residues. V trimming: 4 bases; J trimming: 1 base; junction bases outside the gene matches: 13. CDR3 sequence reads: CASSLEGTVIDNYGYTF. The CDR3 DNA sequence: TGTGCCAGCAGCCTAGAAGGGACAGTGATAGATAACTATGGCTACACCTTC. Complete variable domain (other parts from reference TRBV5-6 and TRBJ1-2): DAGVTQSPTHLIKTRGQQVTLRCSPKSGHDTVSWYQQALGQGPQFIFQYYEEEERQRGNFPDRFSGHQFPNYSSELNVNALLLGDSALYLCASSLEGTVIDNYGYTFGSGTRLTVV.

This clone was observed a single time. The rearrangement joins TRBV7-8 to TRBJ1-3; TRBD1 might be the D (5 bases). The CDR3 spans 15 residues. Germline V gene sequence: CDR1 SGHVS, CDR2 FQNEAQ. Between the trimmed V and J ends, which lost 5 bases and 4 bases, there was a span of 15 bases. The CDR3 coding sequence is TGTGCCAGCAGCCCCCGTGGAGGGGTGGGAAACACCATATATTTT. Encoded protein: CASSPRGGVGNTIYF. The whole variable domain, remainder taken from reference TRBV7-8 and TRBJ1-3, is GAGVSQSPRYKVAKRGQDVALRCDPISGHVSLFWYQQALGQGPEFLTYFQNEAQLDKSGLPSDRFFAERPEGSVSTLKIQRTQQEDSAVYLCASSPRGGVGNTIYFGEGSWLTVV.

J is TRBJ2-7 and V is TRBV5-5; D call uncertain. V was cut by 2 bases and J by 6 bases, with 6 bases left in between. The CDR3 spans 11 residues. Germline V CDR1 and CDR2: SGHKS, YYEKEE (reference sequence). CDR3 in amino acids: CASSFPGEQYF. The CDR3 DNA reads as TGTGCCAGCAGCTTCCCCGGCGAGCAGTACTTC.

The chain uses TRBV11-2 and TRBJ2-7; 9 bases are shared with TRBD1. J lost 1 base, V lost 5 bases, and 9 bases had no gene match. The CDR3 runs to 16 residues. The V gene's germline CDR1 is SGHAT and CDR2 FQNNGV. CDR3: CASSRPGQGKSYEQYF. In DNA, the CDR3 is TGTGCCAGCAGCCGGCCGGGACAGGGAAAATCCTACGAGCAGTACTTC.

CDR3 loop: CASTGILRTGSSYEQYF. The CDR3 DNA reads TGTGCCAGCACAGGGATTCTCAGGACCGGCAGCTCCTACGAGCAGTACTTC. The V call is TRBV2, the J call TRBJ2-7; weak D call: TRBD1 (5 bases). V lost 7 bases, J lost 0 bases, and 22 bases lay in between. The length of the CDR3 is 17 residues. CDR1 is SNHLY and CDR2 is FYNNEI in the germline V gene.

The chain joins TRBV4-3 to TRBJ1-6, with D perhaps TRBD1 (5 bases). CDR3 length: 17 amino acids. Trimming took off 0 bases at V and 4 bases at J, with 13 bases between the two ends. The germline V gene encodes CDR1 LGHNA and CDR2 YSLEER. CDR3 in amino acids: CASSQEAGGTYNSPLHF. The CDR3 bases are TGCGCCAGCAGCCAAGAGGCGGGAGGGACTTATAATTCACCCCTCCACTTT.

CDR3 loop: CASRTGAENTGELFF. In DNA form, the CDR3 reads TGCGCCAGCAGGACAGGGGCGGAGAACACCGGGGAGCTGTTTTTT. The chain uses TRBV10-2 and TRBJ2-2, with 8 bases fitting TRBD1. V dropped 6 bases and J dropped 1; count of bases not matched to a gene: 4. Germline-derived CDR1 and CDR2 are WSHSY and SAAADI. This CDR3 comprises 15 residues.

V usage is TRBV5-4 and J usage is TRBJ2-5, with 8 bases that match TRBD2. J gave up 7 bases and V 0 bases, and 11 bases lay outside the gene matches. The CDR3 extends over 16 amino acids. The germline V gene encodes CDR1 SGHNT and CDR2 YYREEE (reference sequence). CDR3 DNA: TGTGCCAGCAGCTTGGCGGGCGGGGGGACCCAAAGGACCCAGTACTTC. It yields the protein CASSLAGGGTQRTQYF. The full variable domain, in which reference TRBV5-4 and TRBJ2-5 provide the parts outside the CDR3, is ETGVTQSPTHLIKTRGQQVTLRCSSQSGHNTVSWYQQALGQGPQFIFQYYREEENGRGNFPPRFSGLQFPNYSSELNVNALELDDSALYLCASSLAGGGTQRTQYFGPGTRLLVL.

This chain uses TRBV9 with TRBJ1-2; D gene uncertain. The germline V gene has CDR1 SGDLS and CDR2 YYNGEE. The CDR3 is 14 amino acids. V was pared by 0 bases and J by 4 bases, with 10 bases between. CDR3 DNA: TGTGCCAGCAGCGTAGAAGGTTGGAGCTATGGCTACACCTTC. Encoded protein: CASSVEGWSYGYTF.

The CDR3 here is CASSPRGGAQETQYF. The CDR3 region has the DNA TGTGCCAGCTCACCTCGGGGGGGTGCTCAAGAGACCCAGTACTTC. The V gene is TRBV18, the J gene TRBJ2-5; 8 nucleotides match TRBD2. V was clipped by 3 bases and J by 2 bases; unmatched bases: 5. This CDR3 region has 15 residues. Germline CDR1 and CDR2: KGHSH and LQKENI.